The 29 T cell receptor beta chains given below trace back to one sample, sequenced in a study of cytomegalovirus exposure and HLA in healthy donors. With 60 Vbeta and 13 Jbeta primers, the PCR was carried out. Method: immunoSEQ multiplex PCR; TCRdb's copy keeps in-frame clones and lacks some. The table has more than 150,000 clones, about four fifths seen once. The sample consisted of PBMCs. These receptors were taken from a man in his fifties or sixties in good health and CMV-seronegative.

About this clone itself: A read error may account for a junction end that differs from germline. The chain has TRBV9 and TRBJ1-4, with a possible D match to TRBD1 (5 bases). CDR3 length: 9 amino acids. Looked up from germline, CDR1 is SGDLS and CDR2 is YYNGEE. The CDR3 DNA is TGTGCCAGCAGCCCAGGACACAATTTT. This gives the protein CASSPGHNF. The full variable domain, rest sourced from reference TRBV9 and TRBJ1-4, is DSGVTQTPKHLITATGQRVTLRCSPRSGDLSVYWYQQSLDQGLQFLIQYYNGEERAKGNILERFSAQQFPDLHSELNLSSLELGDSALYFCASSPGHNFGSGTQLSVL.

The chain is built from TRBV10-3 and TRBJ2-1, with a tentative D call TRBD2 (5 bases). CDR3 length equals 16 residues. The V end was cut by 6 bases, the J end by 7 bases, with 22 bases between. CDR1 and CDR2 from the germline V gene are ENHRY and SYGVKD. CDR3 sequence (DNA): TGTGCCATCAGCGTGGGAGACTCGGGCCTTAAGAATGAGCAGTTCTTC. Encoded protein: CAISVGDSGLKNEQFF.

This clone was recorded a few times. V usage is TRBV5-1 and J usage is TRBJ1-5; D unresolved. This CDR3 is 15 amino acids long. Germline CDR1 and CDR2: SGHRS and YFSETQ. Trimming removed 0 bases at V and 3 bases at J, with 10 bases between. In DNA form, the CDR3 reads TGCGCCAGCAGCTTGGCCCCAGGTTACAATCAGCCCCAGCATTTT. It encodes CASSLAPGYNQPQHF. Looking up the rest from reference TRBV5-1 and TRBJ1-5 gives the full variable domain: KAGVTQTPRYLIKTRGQQVTLSCSPISGHRSVSWYQQTPGQGLQFLFEYFSETQRNKGNFPGRFSGRQFSNSRSEMNVSTLELGDSALYLCASSLAPGYNQPQHFGDGTRLSIL.

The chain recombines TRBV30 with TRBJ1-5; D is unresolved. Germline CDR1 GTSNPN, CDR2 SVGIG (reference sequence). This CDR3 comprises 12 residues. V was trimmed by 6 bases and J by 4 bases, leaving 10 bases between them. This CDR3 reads CACGPLNQPQHF. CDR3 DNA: TGTGCCTGTGGGCCGTTAAATCAGCCCCAGCATTTT. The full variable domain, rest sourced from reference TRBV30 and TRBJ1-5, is SQTIHQWPATLVQPVGSPLSLECTVEGTSNPNLYWYRQAAGRGLQLLFYSVGIGQISSEVPQNLSASRPQDRQFILSSKKLLLSDSGFYLCACGPLNQPQHFGDGTRLSIL.

CDR3 nucleotides: TGTGCCAGCCCGGGACAGGGGGCGAGCGGGGCCAACGTCCTGACTTTC. It translates to CASPGQGASGANVLTF. The rearrangement links TRBV19 to TRBJ2-6; the match to TRBD1 covers 12 bases. V was pared by 9 bases and J by 4 bases, with 7 bases of the junction left unmatched. The CDR3 length is 16 residues. The V gene's germline CDR1 is LNHDA and CDR2 SQIVND (reference sequence).

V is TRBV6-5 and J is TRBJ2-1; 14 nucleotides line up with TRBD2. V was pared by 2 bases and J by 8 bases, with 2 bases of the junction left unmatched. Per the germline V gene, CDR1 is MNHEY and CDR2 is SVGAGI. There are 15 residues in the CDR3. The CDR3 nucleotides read TGTGCCAGCAGTTACGGGACTAGCGGGAGTTATGAGCAGTTCTTC. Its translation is CASSYGTSGSYEQFF.

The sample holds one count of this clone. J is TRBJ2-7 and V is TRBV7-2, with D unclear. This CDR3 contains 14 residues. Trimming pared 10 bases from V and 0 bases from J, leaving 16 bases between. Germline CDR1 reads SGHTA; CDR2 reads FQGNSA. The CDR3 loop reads CATREGRSSYEQYF. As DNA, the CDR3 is TGTGCCACACGAGAAGGAAGGAGCTCCTACGAGCAGTACTTC.

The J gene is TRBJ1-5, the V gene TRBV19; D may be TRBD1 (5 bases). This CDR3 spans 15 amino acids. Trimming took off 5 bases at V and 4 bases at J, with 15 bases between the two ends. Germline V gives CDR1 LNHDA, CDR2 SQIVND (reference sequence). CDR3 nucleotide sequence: TGTGCCAGTAGTCTAGGAGCAGGGCGGAATCAGCCCCAGCATTTT. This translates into CASSLGAGRNQPQHF.

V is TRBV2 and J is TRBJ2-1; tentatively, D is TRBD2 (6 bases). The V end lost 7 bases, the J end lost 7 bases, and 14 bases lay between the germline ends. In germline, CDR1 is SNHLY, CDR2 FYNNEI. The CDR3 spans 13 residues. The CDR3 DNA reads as TGTGCCAGCAACATGGGGACTGTGAATGAGCAGTTCTTC. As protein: CASNMGTVNEQFF.

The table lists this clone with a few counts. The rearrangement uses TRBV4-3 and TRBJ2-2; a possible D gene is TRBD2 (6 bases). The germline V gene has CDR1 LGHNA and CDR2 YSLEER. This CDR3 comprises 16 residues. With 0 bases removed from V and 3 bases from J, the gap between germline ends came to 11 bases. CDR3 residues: CASSQDLPSDTGELFF. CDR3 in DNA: TGCGCCAGCAGCCAAGATTTGCCTAGCGACACCGGGGAGCTGTTTTTT.

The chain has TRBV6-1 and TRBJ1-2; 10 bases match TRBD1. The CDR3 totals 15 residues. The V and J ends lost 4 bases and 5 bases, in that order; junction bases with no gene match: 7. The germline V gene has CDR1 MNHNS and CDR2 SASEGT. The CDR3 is CASSGRQGAKYGYTF. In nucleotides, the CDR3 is TGTGCCAGCAGTGGGAGACAGGGGGCGAAGTATGGCTACACCTTC.

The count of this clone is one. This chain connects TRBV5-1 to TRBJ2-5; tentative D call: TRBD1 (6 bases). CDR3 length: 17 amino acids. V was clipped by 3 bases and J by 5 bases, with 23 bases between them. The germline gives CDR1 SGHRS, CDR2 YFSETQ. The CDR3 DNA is TGCGCCAGCAGCTCAGCCACTTCGTACAGGGTGCGGGAGACCCAGTACTTC. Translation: CASSSATSYRVRETQYF.

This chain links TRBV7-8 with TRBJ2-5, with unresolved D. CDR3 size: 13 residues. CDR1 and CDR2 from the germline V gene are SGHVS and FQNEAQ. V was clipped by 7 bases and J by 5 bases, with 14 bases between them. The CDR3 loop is CASTLDFRETQYF. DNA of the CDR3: TGTGCCAGCACCCTAGATTTCCGGGAGACCCAGTACTTC.

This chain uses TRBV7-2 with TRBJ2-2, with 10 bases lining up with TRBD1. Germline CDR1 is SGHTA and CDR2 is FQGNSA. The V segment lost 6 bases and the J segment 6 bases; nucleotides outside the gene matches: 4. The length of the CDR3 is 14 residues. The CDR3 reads CASRRDRGPGELFF. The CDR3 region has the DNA TGTGCCAGCAGAAGGGACAGGGGACCCGGGGAGCTGTTTTTT.

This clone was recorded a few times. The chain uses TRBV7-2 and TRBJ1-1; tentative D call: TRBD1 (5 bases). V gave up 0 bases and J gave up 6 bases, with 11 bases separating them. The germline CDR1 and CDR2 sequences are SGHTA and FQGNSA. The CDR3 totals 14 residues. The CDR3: CASSLAGTGAEAFF. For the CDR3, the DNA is TGTGCCAGCAGCTTAGCGGGGACGGGGGCTGAAGCTTTCTTT. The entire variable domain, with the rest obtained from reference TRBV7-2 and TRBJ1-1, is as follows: GAGVSQSPSNKVTEKGKDVELRCDPISGHTALYWYRQSLGQGLEFLIYFQGNSAPDKSGLPSDRFSAERTGGSVSTLTIQRTQQEDSAVYLCASSLAGTGAEAFFGQGTRLTVV.

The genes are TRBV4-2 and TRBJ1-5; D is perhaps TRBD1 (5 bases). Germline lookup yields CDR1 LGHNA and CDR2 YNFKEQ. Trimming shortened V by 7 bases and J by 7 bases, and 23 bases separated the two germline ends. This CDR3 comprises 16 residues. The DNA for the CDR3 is TGTGCCAGCATCCGGGCCAGGGCAATTTATGGCCAGCCCCAGCATTTT. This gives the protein CASIRARAIYGQPQHF.

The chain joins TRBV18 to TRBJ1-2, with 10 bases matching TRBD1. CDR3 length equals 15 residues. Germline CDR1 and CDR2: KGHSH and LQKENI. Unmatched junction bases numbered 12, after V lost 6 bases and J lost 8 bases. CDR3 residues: CASSPGTGAVRGYTF. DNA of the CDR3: TGTGCCAGCTCGCCCGGGACAGGGGCCGTCAGGGGCTACACCTTC.

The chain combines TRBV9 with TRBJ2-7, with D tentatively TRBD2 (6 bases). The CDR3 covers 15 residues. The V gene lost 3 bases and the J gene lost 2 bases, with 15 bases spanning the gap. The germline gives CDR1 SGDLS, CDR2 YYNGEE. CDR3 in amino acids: CASSEGLQSTYEQYF. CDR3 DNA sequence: TGTGCCAGCAGCGAGGGACTTCAATCCACCTACGAGCAGTACTTC.

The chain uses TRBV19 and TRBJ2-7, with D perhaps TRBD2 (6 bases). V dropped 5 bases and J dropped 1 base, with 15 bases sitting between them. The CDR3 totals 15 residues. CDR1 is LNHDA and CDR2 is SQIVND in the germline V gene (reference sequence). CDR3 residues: CASSDGGRLSYEQYF. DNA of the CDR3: TGTGCCAGTAGTGACGGGGGACGCCTGTCCTACGAGCAGTACTTC.

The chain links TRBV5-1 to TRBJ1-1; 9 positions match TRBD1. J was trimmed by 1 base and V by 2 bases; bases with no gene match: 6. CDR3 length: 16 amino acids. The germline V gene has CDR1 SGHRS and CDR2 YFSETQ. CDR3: CASSFEGQGPNTEAFF. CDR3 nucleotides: TGCGCCAGCAGCTTCGAGGGACAGGGACCGAACACTGAAGCTTTCTTT.

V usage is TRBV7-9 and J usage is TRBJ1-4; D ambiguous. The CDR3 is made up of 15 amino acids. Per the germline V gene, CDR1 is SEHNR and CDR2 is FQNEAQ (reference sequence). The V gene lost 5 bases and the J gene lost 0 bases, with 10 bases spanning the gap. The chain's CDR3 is CASSREAATNEKLFF. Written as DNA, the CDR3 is TGTGCCAGCAGCAGAGAGGCAGCAACTAATGAAAAACTGTTTTTT.

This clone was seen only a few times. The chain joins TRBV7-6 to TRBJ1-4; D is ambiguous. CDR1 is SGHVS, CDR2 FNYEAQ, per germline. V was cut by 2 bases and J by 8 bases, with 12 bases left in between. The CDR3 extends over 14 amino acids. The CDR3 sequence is CASSLNALREKLFF. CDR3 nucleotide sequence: TGTGCCAGCAGCTTAAACGCACTGAGGGAAAAACTGTTTTTT.

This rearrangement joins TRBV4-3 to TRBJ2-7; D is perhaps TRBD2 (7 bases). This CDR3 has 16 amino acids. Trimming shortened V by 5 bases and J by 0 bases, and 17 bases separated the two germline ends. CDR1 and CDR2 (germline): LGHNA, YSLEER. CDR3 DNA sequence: TGCGCCAGCAGCATGGGGGGCGGGGGAAGCTCCTACGAGCAGTACTTC. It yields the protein CASSMGGGGSSYEQYF.

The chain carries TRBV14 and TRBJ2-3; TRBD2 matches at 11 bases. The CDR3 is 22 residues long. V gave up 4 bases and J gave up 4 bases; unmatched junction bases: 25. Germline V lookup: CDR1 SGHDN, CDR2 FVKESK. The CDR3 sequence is CASSRRRGTPGLAADLPDTQYF. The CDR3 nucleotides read TGTGCCAGCAGCCGAAGAAGGGGGACCCCGGGACTAGCGGCAGATCTCCCAGATACGCAGTATTTT.

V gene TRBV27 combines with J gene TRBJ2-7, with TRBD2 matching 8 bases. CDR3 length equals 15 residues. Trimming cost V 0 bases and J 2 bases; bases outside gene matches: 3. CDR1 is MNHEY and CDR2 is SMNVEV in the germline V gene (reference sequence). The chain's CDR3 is CASSLSPTSAYEQYF. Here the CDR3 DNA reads TGTGCCAGCAGTTTATCCCCGACTAGCGCCTACGAGCAGTACTTC.

The CDR3 DNA follows: TGTGCCAGCAGCTATACAGGGTACACTGAAGCTTTCTTT. Protein: CASSYTGYTEAFF. V gene TRBV7-2 combines with J gene TRBJ1-1; a weak D match, TRBD1 (6 bases). Germline V gene lookup returns CDR1 SGHTA and CDR2 FQGNSA. Trimming left V 4 bases short and J 3 bases short, with 9 bases between. CDR3 size: 13 residues.

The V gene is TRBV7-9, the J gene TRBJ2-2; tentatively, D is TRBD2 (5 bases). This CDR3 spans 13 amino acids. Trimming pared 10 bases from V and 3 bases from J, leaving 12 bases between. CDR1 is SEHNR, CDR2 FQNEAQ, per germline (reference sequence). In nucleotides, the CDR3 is TGTGCCATCCCGAAGCGGCACACCGGGGAGCTGTTTTTT. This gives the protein CAIPKRHTGELFF.

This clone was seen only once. This CDR3 is CASTSLVRFANTGELFF. The CDR3 DNA reads TGTGCCAGTACCTCCCTCGTCAGGTTCGCGAACACCGGGGAGCTGTTTTTT. The rearrangement links TRBV19 to TRBJ2-2; no firm D call. CDR1 LNHDA and CDR2 SQIVND come from the germline V gene (reference sequence). The CDR3 extends over 17 amino acids. Between the trimmed V and J ends, which lost 7 bases and 0 bases, there was a span of 18 bases.

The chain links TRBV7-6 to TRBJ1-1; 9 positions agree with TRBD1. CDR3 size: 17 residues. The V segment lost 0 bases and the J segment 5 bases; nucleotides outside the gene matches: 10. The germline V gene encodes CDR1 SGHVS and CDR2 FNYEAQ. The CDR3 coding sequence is TGTGCCAGCAGCTTAGCCGGGACAGGGAGGGGCAGGACTGAAGCTTTCTTT. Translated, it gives CASSLAGTGRGRTEAFF.